These 16 T cell receptor beta chains share one sample of origin, sequenced in a study of blood T cell repertoires in COVID-19. Clones were sequenced by immunoSEQ multiplex PCR, and TCRdb holds only the in-frame ones, with some missing. This sample carries about 86,000 clones, almost 85% of them seen once, and the ten largest clones take 1.2%. Sequencing was done on a sample of peripheral blood. Every receptor here comes from a woman aged 80 or over with acute or convalescent COVID-19.

The rearrangement links TRBV3-1 (or the pseudogene TRBV3-2) to TRBJ2-2; 9 bases align to TRBD2. This CDR3 comprises 15 residues. After removal of 1 base from V and 6 bases from J, the junction contained 3 bases not matched to a gene. CDR1 is LGHDT and CDR2 is YNNKEL in the germline V gene (reference sequence). The CDR3: CASSQASGGPGELFF. The CDR3 region has the DNA TGTGCCAGCAGCCAAGCCAGCGGGGGGCCCGGGGAGCTGTTTTTT.

The CDR3 sequence: CASSQTGVSYEQYF. The CDR3 DNA follows: TGTGCCAGCAGCCAGACCGGGGTCTCCTACGAGCAGTACTTC. The chain has TRBV5-6 and TRBJ2-7, with D perhaps TRBD2 (5 bases). Trimming cost V 4 bases and J 0 bases, with 11 bases left between them. Germline CDR1 SGHDT, CDR2 YYEEEE. This CDR3 spans 14 amino acids.

The V and J genes are TRBV19 and TRBJ1-2, with 7 positions matching TRBD1. Germline trimming cut 6 bases from V and 7 bases from J; bases unmatched to any gene: 14. CDR1 is LNHDA and CDR2 is SQIVND in the germline V gene (reference sequence). This CDR3 is built from 15 residues. The CDR3 region is CASRVGQARPSGYTF. In DNA form, the CDR3 reads TGTGCCAGTAGAGTCGGACAGGCCAGACCTTCTGGCTACACCTTC. Looking up the rest from reference TRBV19 and TRBJ1-2 gives the full variable domain: DGGITQSPKYLFRKEGQNVTLSCEQNLNHDAMYWYRQDPGQGLRLIYYSQIVNDFQKGDIAEGYSVSREKKESFPLTVTSAQKNPTAFYLCASRVGQARPSGYTFGSGTRLTVV.

The chain links TRBV11-2 to TRBJ1-5, with 7 bases lining up with TRBD1. Germline V gene lookup returns CDR1 SGHAT and CDR2 FQNNGV. The CDR3 sequence is 14 residues long. V shed 6 bases and J 5 bases; nucleotides not matched to a gene: 7. The DNA of the CDR3 is TGTGCCAGCAGTCTCGGGCAGGGGGATCAGCCCCAGCATTTT. It is translated as CASSLGQGDQPQHF.

The rearrangement uses TRBV3-1 (or the pseudogene TRBV3-2) and TRBJ2-1; 7 bases are shared with TRBD2. J lost 5 bases, V lost 4 bases, and 5 bases had no gene match. The CDR3 is 14 amino acids. Germline lookup yields CDR1 LGHDT and CDR2 YNNKEL (reference sequence). The chain's CDR3 is CASSRLAGNNEQFF. The CDR3 DNA reads TGTGCCAGCAGCCGGTTAGCGGGTAACAATGAGCAGTTCTTC.

This chain links TRBV6-6 with TRBJ1-2, with D hard to call. Germline V gives CDR1 MNHNY, CDR2 SVGAGI (reference sequence). The CDR3 runs 14 residues. The V gene lost 3 bases and the J gene lost 3 bases, with 11 bases spanning the gap. This CDR3 is CASSYPGQDYGYTF. For the CDR3, the DNA is TGTGCCAGCAGTTATCCTGGGCAGGACTATGGCTACACCTTC.

The V and J genes are TRBV4-1 and TRBJ1-5; 7 nucleotides align to TRBD1. Per the germline V gene, CDR1 is MGHRA and CDR2 is YSYEKL. This CDR3 contains 18 residues. Unmatched junction bases numbered 19, after V lost 5 bases and J lost 6 bases. CDR3: CASSTQAGSSGGGQPQHF. The CDR3 DNA reads TGCGCCAGCAGCACCCAAGCAGGAAGCTCAGGGGGAGGTCAGCCCCAGCATTTT.

This chain connects TRBV2 to TRBJ1-1, with D possibly matching TRBD1 (5 bases). V gave up 4 bases and J gave up 5 bases, with 11 bases separating them. Per the germline V gene, CDR1 is SNHLY and CDR2 is FYNNEI. This CDR3 region has 13 residues. This CDR3 is CASSAAGRTEAFF. CDR3 DNA sequence: TGTGCCAGCAGTGCGGCAGGGAGGACTGAAGCTTTCTTT.

The genes are TRBV14 and TRBJ2-5; TRBD2 might be the D (5 bases). The CDR3 has 16 amino acids. Trimming took off 4 bases at V and 5 bases at J, with 20 bases between the two ends. The germline gives CDR1 SGHDN, CDR2 FVKESK. The CDR3: CASSRGMDWDRETQYF. Here the CDR3 DNA reads TGTGCCAGCAGCCGAGGGATGGATTGGGATCGGGAGACCCAGTACTTC.

The CDR3 protein is CASRRTGSAEAFF. CDR3 nucleotide sequence: TGTGCCAGCAGGAGAACAGGGTCCGCTGAAGCTTTCTTT. V and J are TRBV5-6 and TRBJ1-1; TRBD1 might be the D (6 bases). V lost 5 bases, J lost 6 bases, and 14 bases lay in between. This CDR3 has 13 residues. From germline, CDR1 is SGHDT and CDR2 YYEEEE.

The chain is built from TRBV7-9 and TRBJ2-5; 13 bases fit TRBD2. The CDR3 contains 17 residues. CDR1 is SEHNR, CDR2 FQNEAQ, per germline (reference sequence). Trimming took 1 base from V and 2 from J; bases not matched to a gene: 4. In DNA form, the CDR3 reads TGTGCCAGCAGCTTAGGGGGGACTAGCGGGGAACAAGAGACCCAGTACTTC. Amino acids: CASSLGGTSGEQETQYF.

The chain recombines TRBV24-1 with TRBJ2-2; weak D call: TRBD2 (5 bases). CDR3 length: 17 residues. Germline V lookup: CDR1 KGHDR, CDR2 SFDVKD. Trimming cost V 3 bases and J 0 bases, with 13 bases left between them. CDR3 coding DNA: TGTGCCACCAGTGATAGGTCGAGCGGTGCGAACACCGGGGAGCTGTTTTTT. This encodes CATSDRSSGANTGELFF.

The genes are TRBV19 and TRBJ2-3; D gene unclear. V was cut by 1 base and J by 0 bases, with 8 bases left in between. CDR1 LNHDA and CDR2 SQIVND come from the germline V gene (reference sequence). This CDR3 has 15 amino acids. In DNA, the CDR3 is TGTGCCAGTAGTATAGGGAGCACTAGCACAGATACGCAGTATTTT. It specifies CASSIGSTSTDTQYF. The full variable domain, completed using reference TRBV19 and TRBJ2-3, is DGGITQSPKYLFRKEGQNVTLSCEQNLNHDAMYWYRQDPGQGLRLIYYSQIVNDFQKGDIAEGYSVSREKKESFPLTVTSAQKNPTAFYLCASSIGSTSTDTQYFGPGTRLTVL.

This chain joins TRBV7-2 and TRBJ2-5; 12 bases align to TRBD2. The CDR3 has 16 residues. Germline values: CDR1 SGHTA, CDR2 FQGNSA. Unmatched junction bases numbered 9, after V lost 5 bases and J lost 5 bases. This CDR3 is CASSTGLAGRYETQYF. CDR3 sequence (DNA): TGTGCCAGCAGCACCGGACTAGCGGGGCGTTATGAGACCCAGTACTTC.

At least ten counts were recorded for this clone. The chain links TRBV6-5 to TRBJ2-7, with TRBD1 identical over 8 bases. The trim removed 6 bases at V and 2 bases at J, leaving 6 bases unmatched. CDR3 length: 14 residues. Germline CDR1 is MNHEY and CDR2 is SVGAGI. The CDR3 loop reads CASRRGQGPYEQYF. The DNA for the CDR3 is TGTGCCAGCAGAAGAGGACAGGGACCCTACGAGCAGTACTTC.

The J gene is TRBJ2-6, the V gene TRBV5-1, with TRBD1 matching 10 bases. From germline, CDR1 is SGHRS and CDR2 YFSETQ. J gave up 0 bases and V 5 bases, and 11 bases lay outside the gene matches. CDR3 size: 19 residues. The DNA of the CDR3 is TGCGCCAGCAGGCGGATTCCGGGACAGGGGTTCTCTGGGGCCAACGTCCTGACTTTC. It is translated as CASRRIPGQGFSGANVLTF. The full variable domain, with the rest looked up from reference TRBV5-1 and TRBJ2-6, is KAGVTQTPRYLIKTRGQQVTLSCSPISGHRSVSWYQQTPGQGLQFLFEYFSETQRNKGNFPGRFSGRQFSNSRSEMNVSTLELGDSALYLCASRRIPGQGFSGANVLTFGAGSRLTVL.